These T cell receptor beta chains were read from a single sample in a study of shared T cell receptors in the human thymus. Measured with immunoSEQ multiplex PCR; TCRdb has only the in-frame clones, and not every one. The table includes roughly 550,000 clones, roughly 74% detected once. These same records also appear under a second study, on human thymus T cells.

The source material was thymocytes. Receptors originate from a boy in the first two years of life with a congenital heart defect. CDR3s include the opening cysteine and the closing phenylalanine or tryptophan. The D gene is left open where the match is weak. Only some rows state a clone size, as once, few, many or a class for expanded clones.

d_gene	abundance	j_gene	v_gene	CDR3aa	CDR3nt
NA	NA	TRBJ2-7	TRBV11-3	CASSLDRDYEQYF	TGTGCCAGCAGCTTAGATCGCGACTACGAGCAGTACTTC
TRBD2	NA	TRBJ2-1	TRBV7-2	CASRGEAGLAGEYNEQFF	TGTGCCAGCAGGGGTGAGGCGGGACTAGCGGGAGAATACAATGAGCAGTTCTTC
NA	NA	TRBJ1-2	TRBV29-1	CSVEGGGVRGYTF	TGCAGCGTTGAGGGGGGGGGCGTAAGGGGCTACACCTTC
NA	NA	TRBJ2-7	TRBV5-6	CASSLARGTASYEQYF	TGTGCCAGCAGCTTGGCAAGGGGGACGGCCTCCTACGAGCAGTACTTC
TRBD1	NA	TRBJ1-2	TRBV14	CASSNEQGEDYGYTF	TGTGCCAGCAGTAACGAACAGGGGGAGGACTATGGCTACACCTTC
NA	NA	TRBJ2-7	TRBV7-2	CASSSGISSYEQYF	TGTGCCAGCAGCTCGGGTATTAGCTCCTACGAGCAGTACTTC
TRBD1	once	TRBJ1-1	TRBV7-2	CASSWRDRVSTEAFF	TGTGCCAGCAGCTGGAGAGACAGGGTTAGCACTGAAGCTTTCTTT
NA	NA	TRBJ1-1	TRBV7-9	CASSLEVKWHEDTEAFF	TGTGCCAGCAGCTTAGAGGTCAAGTGGCACGAGGACACTGAAGCTTTCTTT
NA	NA	TRBJ2-5	TRBV27	CASSLSLPQETQYF	TGTGCCAGCAGTTTGTCTCTACCGCAAGAGACCCAGTACTTC
TRBD2	NA	TRBJ2-2	TRBV19	CASSIGRNANTGELFF	TGTGCCAGTAGTATCGGGAGGAACGCCAACACCGGGGAGCTGTTTTTT
NA	NA	TRBJ2-1	TRBV14	CASSLDRSYNEQFF	TGTGCCAGCAGCCTTGATCGGTCCTACAATGAGCAGTTCTTC
NA	NA	TRBJ2-2	TRBV30	CALLHDSLGNTGELFF	TGTGCCTTACTACACGACAGCCTCGGGAACACCGGGGAGCTGTTTTTT
NA	NA	TRBJ2-7	TRBV7-8	CASSLAPGTPTYEQYF	TGTGCCAGCAGCTTAGCTCCCGGGACACCGACCTACGAGCAGTACTTC
NA	NA	TRBJ1-1	TRBV4-1	CASSRPDSGNAAFF	TGCGCCAGCAGCCGCCCGGATTCAGGGAATGCAGCTTTCTTT
NA	NA	TRBJ1-5	TRBV7-2	CASSFGKRNQPQHF	TGTGCCAGCAGCTTCGGCAAGAGGAATCAGCCCCAGCATTTT
NA	NA	TRBJ2-7	TRBV29-1	CSVEEGRSYEQYF	TGCAGCGTTGAAGAGGGGCGGTCCTACGAGCAGTACTTC
TRBD1	NA	TRBJ2-7	TRBV4-3	CASSQDEDRGRWEQYF	TGCGCCAGCAGCCAAGATGAGGACAGGGGGCGTTGGGAGCAGTACTTC
TRBD2	NA	TRBJ2-2	TRBV10-1	CASSDGASGSSRGGELFF	TGCGCCAGCAGTGATGGGGCTAGCGGGAGTTCCCGAGGCGGGGAGCTGTTTTTT
TRBD1	few	TRBJ2-7	TRBV29-1	CSAQHRGFREQYF	TGCAGCGCGCAACACAGGGGCTTTCGCGAGCAGTACTTC
NA	NA	TRBJ2-7	TRBV5-5	CASSFGDTVQEQYF	TGTGCCAGCAGCTTCGGGGACACGGTACAGGAGCAGTACTTC
TRBD1	NA	TRBJ1-2	TRBV28	CASSGGTAINLFYGYTF	TGTGCCAGCAGTGGTGGGACAGCTATTAACTTATTCTATGGCTACACCTTC
NA	few	TRBJ1-5	TRBV28	CASSPRQGGDSNQPQHF	TGTGCCAGCAGTCCCCGACAAGGTGGCGATAGCAATCAGCCCCAGCATTTT
TRBD2	NA	TRBJ2-7	TRBV4-3	CASSPREDTYEQYF	TGCGCCAGCAGCCCGCGGGAGGATACGTACGAGCAGTACTTC
TRBD1	NA	TRBJ2-7	TRBV11-3	CATGPQGYEQYF	TGTGCCACCGGCCCACAGGGGTACGAGCAGTACTTC
NA	NA	TRBJ2-5	TRBV4-3	CASSSGSGRAQETQYF	TGCGCCAGCAGCTCAGGAAGTGGGCGGGCCCAAGAGACCCAGTACTTC
TRBD2	NA	TRBJ2-7	TRBV5-8	CASSHPGTSGSYEQYF	TGTGCCAGCAGCCACCCCGGGACTAGCGGTTCCTACGAGCAGTACTTC
TRBD2	once	TRBJ2-1	TRBV5-4	CASSQLAVYNEQFF	TGTGCCAGCAGCCAACTAGCGGTTTACAATGAGCAGTTCTTC
TRBD1	NA	TRBJ1-1	TRBV15	CATSRGKQGMNTEAFF	TGTGCCACCAGCAGAGGCAAACAGGGGATGAACACTGAAGCTTTCTTT
TRBD1	NA	TRBJ2-5	TRBV9	CASTVPGQVEETQYF	TGTGCCAGCACCGTTCCGGGACAGGTCGAAGAGACCCAGTACTTC
NA	once	TRBJ2-3	TRBV28	CATRRQPLGDTQYF	TGTGCCACTCGGAGGCAGCCTCTAGGAGATACGCAGTATTTT
NA	NA	TRBJ2-5	TRBV18	CASSPWANPWAGGQETQYF	TGTGCCAGCTCACCATGGGCGAATCCCTGGGCCGGGGGCCAAGAGACCCAGTACTTC
TRBD1	NA	TRBJ2-3	TRBV6-5	CASSGDTGAHTQYF	TGTGCCAGCAGTGGGGATACAGGGGCTCATACGCAGTATTTT
NA	NA	TRBJ2-1	TRBV4-3	CASSPMTLSADNEQFF	TGCGCCAGCAGCCCTATGACTCTTTCAGCGGACAATGAGCAGTTCTTC
TRBD2	few	TRBJ2-1	TRBV15	CATSRAVGAGALEEQFF	TGTGCCACCAGCAGGGCTGTAGGGGCGGGAGCCCTCGAGGAGCAGTTCTTC
TRBD1	NA	TRBJ1-5	TRBV19	CASSIGGTGGWNQPQHF	TGTGCCAGTAGTATAGGTGGGACAGGGGGCTGGAATCAGCCCCAGCATTTT
TRBD1	NA	TRBJ2-7	TRBV5-1	CASSPDGDRVYEQYF	TGCGCCAGCAGCCCGGATGGGGACAGGGTCTACGAGCAGTACTTC
NA	NA	TRBJ2-7	TRBV5-8	CASSLFGRTSSYEQYF	TGTGCCAGCAGCCTATTCGGGCGGACAAGCTCCTACGAGCAGTACTTC
NA	NA	TRBJ1-3	TRBV9	CASSPTGSSGNTIYF	TGTGCCAGCAGCCCCACGGGGTCTTCTGGAAACACCATATATTTT
TRBD2	NA	TRBJ2-1	TRBV4-1	CASSQDGAGRFNEQFF	TGCGCCAGCAGCCAAGATGGAGCGGGAAGGTTCAATGAGCAGTTCTTC
NA	NA	TRBJ2-5	TRBV29-1	CSARADWETQYF	TGCAGCGCCAGAGCCGACTGGGAGACCCAGTACTTC